This TCR beta chain is drawn from a study of OX40 agonist ivuxolimab in advanced cancers. Study results and limitations: Antigens targeted by the expanded peripheral T cells were not determined. Fewer expanded clones were found on average in CD4+ than in CD8+ T cells.

On this clone itself: Antigen unknown.

The table came from immunoSEQ multiplex PCR; TCRdb's copy has only in-frame clones and leaves some out. Of 98,000 or so clones listed, roughly 91% were seen once; the top ten hold approximately 2.5%. CDR1 and CDR2 (germline): LNHDA, SQIVND (reference sequence). Trimming removed 7 bases at V and 4 bases at J, with 17 bases between. There are 15 residues in the CDR3. With baseline, cycle 4 day 1, and cycle 7 day 1 as timepoints, blood was sampled. The V gene is TRBV19, the J gene TRBJ1-5; D might be TRBD1 (6 bases). This specimen was CD4+ or CD8+ T cells sorted from blood, taken in a trial of the OX40 agonist ivuxolimab. The TCR sequence derives from an adult with an advanced solid tumor such as melanoma, head and neck, liver or kidney cancer. This chain's CDR3 is CASNSGGAGNQPQHF. The CDR3 nucleotides read TGTGCCAGTAACTCCGGGGGCGCGGGAAATCAGCCCCAGCATTTT.